This T cell receptor beta chain was documented in a study of cytomegalovirus exposure and HLA in healthy donors. General study points: The study had only CMV serostatus as immune exposure information. The number of N-insertions in an Asian-associated ancestry cluster was reportedly below the approximately 680-donor mean in a later analysis. The authors reported that TCR beta sequences could predict HLA-A and HLA-B alleles. These predictions were accurate for most subjects in the first cohort.

The PCR employed 60 Vbeta primers together with 13 Jbeta primers. Original processing notes: Per a later analysis, the number of unique TCR beta chains was some 80 million, of which roughly 11 million were shared. The table came from immunoSEQ multiplex PCR; TCRdb's copy has only in-frame clones and leaves some out. Clone size and the V and J calls come from that table; the DNA yielded D and trimming. This table has fewer than 150,000 clones, 70% to 80% appearing once. As to this clone: Its antigen remains unknown.

This CDR3 contains 14 residues. CDR1 and CDR2 from the germline V gene are MRHNA and SNTAGT. Trimming took 5 bases from V and 5 from J, leaving 14 bases between them. The chain joins TRBV6-4 to TRBJ2-3; tentative D call: TRBD2 (6 bases). Sequencing was done on a sample of PBMCs. This TCR was sampled from a male donor in good health and CMV-seronegative. CDR3 DNA sequence: TGTGCCAGCAGTCGAGGAGGGCCGGGAGATACGCAGTATTTT. It encodes CASSRGGPGDTQYF.